Sequencing of this TCR beta chain was carried out in a study of cytomegalovirus exposure and HLA in healthy donors. General observations from the study: In vitro experiments confirmed that a few CMV-associated chains were specific for CMV antigens. High sensitivity and specificity were reportedly achieved when the classifier diagnosed cytomegalovirus status.

TCRdb's copy holds only in-frame clones and misses some; the assay was immunoSEQ multiplex PCR. This repertoire shows some 76,000 clones, about 94% found once; its top ten account for approximately 1%. The CDR3 loop spans 17 amino acids. V lost 2 bases, J lost 2 bases, and 18 bases lay in between. Germline-derived CDR1 and CDR2 are LGHNT and FRNRAP. As to this clone: Antigen unknown.

The source of this sequence is a woman under 30 in good health and CMV-seronegative. J is TRBJ1-2 and V is TRBV12-5, with D possibly matching TRBD1 (6 bases). Sequencing was carried out using PBMCs. The CDR3 nucleotides are TGTGCTAGTGGTTTGAGCTATTTTCCGGACAGAAACTATGGCTACACCTTC. This sequence encodes CASGLSYFPDRNYGYTF.